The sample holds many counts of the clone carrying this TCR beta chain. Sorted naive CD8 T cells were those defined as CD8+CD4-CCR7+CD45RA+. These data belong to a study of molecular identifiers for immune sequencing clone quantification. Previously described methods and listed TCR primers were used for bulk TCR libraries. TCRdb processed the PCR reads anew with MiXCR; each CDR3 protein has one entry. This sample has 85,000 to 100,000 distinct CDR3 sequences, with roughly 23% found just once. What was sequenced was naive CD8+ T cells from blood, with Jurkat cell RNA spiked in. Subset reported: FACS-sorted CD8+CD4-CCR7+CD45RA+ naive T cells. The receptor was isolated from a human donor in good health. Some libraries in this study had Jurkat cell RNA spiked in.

The CDR3 loop reads CASSLRGPQGSYEQYF. In DNA, the CDR3 is TGTGCCAGCAGCTTGAGAGGTCCGCAGGGCTCCTACGAGCAGTACTTC. The chain recombines TRBV5-5 with TRBJ2-7; TRBD1 is a possible D gene (5 bases). Trimming left V 1 base short and J 0 bases short, with 14 bases between. The CDR3 runs to 16 residues. Germline CDR1 SGHKS, CDR2 YYEKEE (reference sequence).